This T cell receptor beta chain was obtained from a study of blood T cell repertoires in COVID-19. Overall study: The samples span acute and convalescent COVID-19 from the United States, Italy and Spain.

As handled by the study authors: Estimation of nucleated cell counts was performed using reference gene primer amplification. Generated by immunoSEQ multiplex PCR, the TCRdb table keeps only in-frame clones and is missing some. The V and J calls and clone size come from that table; D and trimming were worked out from the DNA. The sample lists about 230,000 clones, under 90% occurring once. Trimming removed 8 bases from V and 7 bases from J, with 15 bases in between. Germline loops: CDR1 MNHEY, CDR2 SVGAGI. The CDR3 extends over 12 amino acids. Enrollees, about 18 to 95 years old, lived in about two dozen US areas. Participants were placed into cohorts based on the clinical history they reported.

The receptor was isolated from a woman in her twenties or thirties with acute COVID-19. Sequencing input: PBMCs or T cells enriched from blood (not recorded which). The chain recombines TRBV6-5 with TRBJ2-7, with D perhaps matching TRBD2 (6 bases). Written as DNA, the CDR3 is TGTGCCAGCTTTAGACTAGGCACGGAGCAGTACTTC. Translating it yields CASFRLGTEQYF.